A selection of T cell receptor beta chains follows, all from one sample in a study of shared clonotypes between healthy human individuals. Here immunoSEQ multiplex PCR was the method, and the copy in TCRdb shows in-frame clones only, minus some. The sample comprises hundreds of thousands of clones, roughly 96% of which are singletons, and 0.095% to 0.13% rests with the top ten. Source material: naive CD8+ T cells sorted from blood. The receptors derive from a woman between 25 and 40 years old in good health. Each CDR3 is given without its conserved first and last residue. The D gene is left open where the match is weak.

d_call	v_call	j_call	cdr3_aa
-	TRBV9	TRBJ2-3	ASSVEGSDTQY
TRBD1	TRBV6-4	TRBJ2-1	ASSQDRGSYNEQF
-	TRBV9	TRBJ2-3	ASSAWDPPTDTQY
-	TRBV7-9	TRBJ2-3	ASRYGTHTETSTDTQY
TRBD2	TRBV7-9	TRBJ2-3	ASSHSTSGSLGTDTQY
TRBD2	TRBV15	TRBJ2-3	ATSRDYAAGVGTDTQY
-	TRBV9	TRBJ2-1	ASSPLGGEQF
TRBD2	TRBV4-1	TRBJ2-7	ASSQDRGVAYEQY
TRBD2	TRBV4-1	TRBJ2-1	ASSQLTSGSDEQF
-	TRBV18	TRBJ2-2	ASSPGGAGELF
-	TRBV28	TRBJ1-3	ASSLSPGTGNTIY
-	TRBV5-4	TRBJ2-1	ASTLAVGRASSYNEQF
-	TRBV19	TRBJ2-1	ASSIISPQQISYNEQF
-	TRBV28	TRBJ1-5	ASSLTGEGNQPQH
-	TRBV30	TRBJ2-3	AWSVTDTQY
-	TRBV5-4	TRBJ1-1	ASRGAELEAF
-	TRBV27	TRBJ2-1	ASSLRGIGYNEQF
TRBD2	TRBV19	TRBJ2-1	ASRSGSSLNEQF
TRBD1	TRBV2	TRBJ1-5	ASSRTGGNQPQH
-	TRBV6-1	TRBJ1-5	ASTMGPYSNQPQH
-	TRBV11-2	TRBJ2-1	ASSPEDTQNEQF
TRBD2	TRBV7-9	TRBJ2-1	ASSLTSGGSYNEQF
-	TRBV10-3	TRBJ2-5	AISESIRTKHGETQY
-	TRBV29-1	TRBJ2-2	SVELAENTGELF
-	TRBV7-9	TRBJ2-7	ASSLASGSYEQY